This TCR beta chain was retrieved from a study of identical twins. Study outcomes and limitations: Beta out-of-frame sequences showed weaker excess twin sharing. Out-of-frame alpha sequences shared by twins showed excess low generation probability.

This clonotype was picked up a small number of times. No antigen is known for it. TCRdb fed the 5' RACE reads into MiXCR, producing one record per CDR3 protein. The profile shows 1.5 million to 2 million distinct CDR3 sequences, about 30% of them singletons. Only healthy Caucasians were included as donors. The clonotype comes from a newborn girl in good health. The sequenced sample was cord blood.

The CDR3 DNA sequence: TGTGCCAGCAGTTACGCCCATTATAGCAATCAGCCCCAGCATTTT. Translated, it gives CASSYAHYSNQPQHF. The chain is built from TRBV6-6 and TRBJ1-5; D gene unclear. Germline lookup yields CDR1 MNHNY and CDR2 SVGAGI (reference sequence). V lost 2 bases to trimming and J lost 0 bases, with 8 bases between them. The CDR3 has 15 residues.